This entry is about one T cell receptor (beta chain). CDR3 size: 16 residues. A 5'RACE template switching approach incorporating UMIs was used to make TCR beta cDNA. TCRdb reworked the 5' RACE reads into one entry per CDR3 protein, no DNA. Recorded for this sample: over 150,000 distinct CDR3 sequences. The entry originates in a study of T cells expressing NK-cell markers. At the level of the study: The authors derived TCR beta repertoires from sorted CD3+CD56+NKG2C+, CD3+CD56+NKG2C- and CD3+CD56-NKG2C+ T cells. There were seven HCMV-seropositive donors and one seronegative donor among the eight sequenced.

The specimen was blood T cells: a sorted CD56 or NKG2C T cell subset, CD4+ or CD8+ T cells, or bulk PBMC T cells (not recorded which). The sequence came from a woman in her forties or fifties in good health. The chain is built from TRBV12-3 or TRBV12-4 and TRBJ1-5. This CDR3 reads CASSLGISEIHQPQHF.